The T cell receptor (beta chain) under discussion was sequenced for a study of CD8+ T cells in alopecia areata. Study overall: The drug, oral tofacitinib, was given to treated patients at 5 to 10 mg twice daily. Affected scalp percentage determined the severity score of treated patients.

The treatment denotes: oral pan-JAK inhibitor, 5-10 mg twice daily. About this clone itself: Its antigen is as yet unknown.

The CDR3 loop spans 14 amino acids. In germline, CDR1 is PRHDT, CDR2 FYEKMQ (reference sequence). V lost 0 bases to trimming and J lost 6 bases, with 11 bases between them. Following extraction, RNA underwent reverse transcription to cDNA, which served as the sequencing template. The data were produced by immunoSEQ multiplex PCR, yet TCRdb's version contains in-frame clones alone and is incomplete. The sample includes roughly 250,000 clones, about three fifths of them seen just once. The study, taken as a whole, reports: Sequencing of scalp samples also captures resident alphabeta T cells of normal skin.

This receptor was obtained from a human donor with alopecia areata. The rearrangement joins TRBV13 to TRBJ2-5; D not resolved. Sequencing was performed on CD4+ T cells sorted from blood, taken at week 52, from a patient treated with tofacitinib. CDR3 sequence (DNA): TGTGCCAGCAGCTTAGGGTATCAGACGAAGACCCAGTACTTC. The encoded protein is CASSLGYQTKTQYF.